The 16 T cell receptor beta chains below come from one sample, sequenced in a study of T cell repertoires in cytomegalovirus infection (dated by TCRdb to between 2018 and 2020). The treatment or condition tag for this specimen amounts to: in vitro stimulation with specific CMV peptide epitopes to enrich CMV-specific T cells. Their recognized antigens are unknown. The sequencer listed for this sample is Illumina HiSeq 1500. TCRdb reprocessed the public reads (quality trimming at Q25 with fastp, clone calling with MiXCR) and kept in-frame beta chains. Every distinct CDR3 protein forms one entry, paired with its most common genes and DNA. The sample yields 110,000 to 150,000 distinct CDR3 sequences; more than 25% were counted once. The ten largest clones take up roughly half of the sample. The sequenced sample was CD8+ T cells from cultured PBMCs, obtained from culture after CMV antigen stimulation. The receptors here all came from a human donor in good health (CMV status not recorded). Some clones in this sample may be carry-over from other donors' samples.

This clonotype appeared a few times. The gene calls are TRBV7-8 and TRBJ1-1; D remains ambiguous. The germline V gene encodes CDR1 SGHVS and CDR2 FQNEAQ. Trimming took off 5 bases at V and 0 bases at J, with 4 bases between the two ends. The CDR3 loop spans 12 amino acids. The CDR3 coding sequence is TGTGCCAGCAGCAACATGAACACTGAAGCTTTCTTT. It translates to CASSNMNTEAFF. Together with reference TRBV7-8 and TRBJ1-1, the CDR3 gives the full variable domain: GAGVSQSPRYKVAKRGQDVALRCDPISGHVSLFWYQQALGQGPEFLTYFQNEAQLDKSGLPSDRFFAERPEGSVSTLKIQRTQQEDSAVYLCASSNMNTEAFFGQGTRLTVV.

There are many counts of this clonotype. The genes are TRBV2 and TRBJ2-3; D not certain. CDR3 length: 14 amino acids. V was cut by 7 bases and J by 0 bases, with 11 bases left in between. Germline-derived CDR1 and CDR2 are SNHLY and FYNNEI. Written as DNA, the CDR3 is TGTGCCAGCATGGGCGATGCTAGCACAGATACGCAGTATTTT. Translating gives CASMGDASTDTQYF.

This clonotype was found a few times. J is TRBJ2-7 and V is TRBV15, with 8 bases aligning to TRBD1. The J segment lost 2 bases and the V segment lost 1 base, leaving 4 bases of the junction unmatched. The CDR3 is 15 amino acids. Germline-derived CDR1 and CDR2 are LNHNV and YYDKDF (reference sequence). The CDR3 region has the DNA TGTGCCACCAGCAGAGGCACGACAGGGGCCTACGAGCAGTACTTC. This codes for CATSRGTTGAYEQYF.

Only a few counts were recorded for this clonotype. The chain couples TRBV6-5 to TRBJ2-3; D unresolved. CDR3 size: 14 residues. Germline lookup yields CDR1 MNHEY and CDR2 SVGAGI. V was cut by 0 bases and J by 4 bases, with 8 bases left in between. The CDR3 sequence: CASSYSLRADTQYF. CDR3 coding DNA: TGTGCCAGCAGTTACTCATTACGGGCAGATACGCAGTATTTT.

The chain recombines TRBV12-3 or TRBV12-4 with TRBJ1-5; unclear D gene. Trimming removed 6 bases at V and 4 bases at J, with 13 bases between. The length of the CDR3 is 14 residues. CDR3 coding DNA: TGTGCCAGCAGATTGGGTTTGCAAAATCAGCCCCAGCATTTT. This sequence encodes CASRLGLQNQPQHF.

This clonotype turned up a few times. For the CDR3, the DNA is TGTGCCAGCAGCATGCGGGGGTCCTATAATTCACCCCTCCACTTT. Its translation: CASSMRGSYNSPLHF. The genes are TRBV5-6 and TRBJ1-6; maybe TRBD1 (5 bases). V was trimmed by 4 bases and J by 1 base, leaving 9 bases between them. CDR3 length: 15 amino acids. CDR1 and CDR2 from the germline V gene are SGHDT and YYEEEE.

This clonotype showed up just a few times. The V and J genes are TRBV27 and TRBJ1-5; TRBD1 is a possible D gene (6 bases). Germline CDR1 is MNHEY and CDR2 is SMNVEV (reference sequence). Trimming shortened V by 4 bases and J by 0 bases, and 16 bases separated the two germline ends. The length of the CDR3 is 17 residues. CDR3 nucleotides: TGTGCCAGCAGTTCCGCCTGGAGGGGGTATAGCAATCAGCCCCAGCATTTT. Translating it yields CASSSAWRGYSNQPQHF.

The chain links TRBV7-4 to TRBJ2-1; TRBD2 matches 7 bases. There are 14 residues in the CDR3. The V gene end was trimmed by 10 bases and the J gene end by 11 bases; junction bases not matched to a gene: 17. Germline-derived CDR1 and CDR2 are SGHVT and SQSDAQ. The CDR3 reads CATSAGDSPPKQFF. The CDR3 region has the DNA TGTGCCACGTCGGCGGGGGATTCCCCGCCGAAGCAGTTCTTC.

The chain links TRBV12-3 or TRBV12-4 to TRBJ2-5; TRBD1 matches at 8 bases. V shed 3 bases, J shed 7 bases, and the junction held 7 bases outside the gene matches. CDR3 length: 14 amino acids. CDR3 in amino acids: CASSLFGTGGTQYF. The CDR3 DNA reads as TGTGCCAGCAGTTTGTTCGGTACAGGGGGGACCCAGTACTTC.

The chain is built from TRBV7-3 and TRBJ2-1; 8 nucleotides agree with TRBD2. V was clipped by 1 base and J by 6 bases; unmatched bases: 8. Germline V gives CDR1 SGHTA, CDR2 FQGTGA. The CDR3 sequence is 16 residues long. The CDR3: CASSLNGGGPGNEQFF. The CDR3 DNA reads as TGTGCCAGCAGCTTAAACGGCGGGGGGCCCGGCAATGAGCAGTTCTTC.

The chain recombines TRBV7-3 with TRBJ2-1, with a possible D match to TRBD1 (6 bases). CDR1 is SGHTA and CDR2 is FQGTGA in the germline V gene. V lost 5 bases to trimming and J lost 4 bases, with 21 bases between them. The CDR3 is 17 amino acids. The CDR3 loop is CASSALWGQGPYNEQFF. Written as DNA, the CDR3 is TGTGCCAGCAGCGCCTTGTGGGGGCAAGGCCCTTACAATGAGCAGTTCTTC.

This clonotype was observed a few times. The V call is TRBV7-3, the J call TRBJ2-3; 11 bases fit TRBD2. Germline lookup yields CDR1 SGHTA and CDR2 FQGTGA. The CDR3 spans 16 residues. With V trimmed by 4 bases and J by 0 bases, 3 bases remained unmatched. CDR3: CASSSLAGVSTDTQYF. Written as DNA, the CDR3 is TGTGCCAGCAGCTCACTAGCGGGGGTTAGCACAGATACGCAGTATTTT.

This chain links TRBV2 with TRBJ2-2, with TRBD1 identical over 9 bases. The V gene's germline CDR1 is SNHLY and CDR2 FYNNEI. This CDR3 is 15 amino acids long. V lost 1 base to trimming and J lost 6 bases; unmatched junction nucleotides: 3. For the CDR3, the DNA is TGTGCCAGCAGTGAAGGGACAGGGGTTTCCGGGGAGCTGTTTTTT. It specifies CASSEGTGVSGELFF. Looking up the rest from reference TRBV2 and TRBJ2-2 gives the full variable domain: EPEVTQTPSHQVTQMGQEVILRCVPISNHLYFYWYRQILGQKVEFLVSFYNNEISEKSEIFDDQFSVERPDGSNFTLKIRSTKLEDSAMYFCASSEGTGVSGELFFGEGSRLTVL.

This clonotype was observed once. The V gene is TRBV2, the J gene TRBJ2-2; TRBD2 matches at 9 bases. The germline gives CDR1 SNHLY, CDR2 FYNNEI. The CDR3 runs to 16 residues. J was trimmed by 3 bases and V by 8 bases; bases with no gene match: 10. The CDR3: CASSFGGGADTGELFF. The CDR3 region has the DNA TGTGCCAGCTCCTTTGGCGGGGGGGCTGACACCGGGGAGCTGTTTTTT.

The rearrangement uses TRBV19 and TRBJ1-4; tentatively, D is TRBD1 (5 bases). Germline V gives CDR1 LNHDA, CDR2 SQIVND (reference sequence). The CDR3 loop spans 15 amino acids. V lost 4 bases and J lost 3, with 12 bases in between. The CDR3 here is CASSTIGAANEKLFF. Here the CDR3 DNA reads TGTGCCAGTAGTACGATCGGGGCTGCTAATGAAAAACTGTTTTTT.

The V call is TRBV7-2, the J call TRBJ2-7; D possibly corresponds to TRBD2 (7 bases). V lost 5 bases, J lost 2 bases, and 19 bases lay in between. There are 16 residues in the CDR3. Germline lookup yields CDR1 SGHTA and CDR2 FQGNSA. The DNA of the CDR3 is TGTGCCAGCAGCCCACTAGGGGGGGAACCCGCCTACGAGCAGTACTTC. Protein: CASSPLGGEPAYEQYF. Full variable domain (remainder filled in from reference TRBV7-2 and TRBJ2-7): GAGVSQSPSNKVTEKGKDVELRCDPISGHTALYWYRQSLGQGLEFLIYFQGNSAPDKSGLPSDRFSAERTGGSVSTLTIQRTQQEDSAVYLCASSPLGGEPAYEQYFGPGTRLTVT.